A single sample is the source of the 6 T cell receptor beta chains below, sequenced in a study of T cell responses to AZD1222 COVID-19 vaccine. Sequenced by immunoSEQ multiplex PCR; TCRdb stores in-frame clones only, minus some. Its table records over 130,000 clones. Sequencing was carried out using peripheral blood. The receptors derive from an adult in good health.

The chain uses TRBV27 and TRBJ1-2; D perhaps matches TRBD1 (6 bases). Germline-derived CDR1 and CDR2 are MNHEY and SMNVEV (reference sequence). This CDR3 has 12 amino acids. The germline V and J ends were trimmed by 5 bases and 4 bases, with 8 bases remaining between them. In DNA form, the CDR3 reads TGTGCCAGCAGTAAGACAGGCTATGGCTACACCTTC. This gives the protein CASSKTGYGYTF.

This chain connects TRBV7-2 to TRBJ1-2, with D unresolved. Germline V gene data show CDR1 as SGHTA and CDR2 as FQGNSA. The V end was cut by 5 bases, the J end by 6 bases, with 10 bases between. CDR3 length equals 12 residues. CDR3 in amino acids: CASSPQMDGYTF. The CDR3 bases are TGTGCCAGCAGCCCCCAAATGGATGGCTACACCTTC. The complete variable domain, with remaining parts taken from reference TRBV7-2 and TRBJ1-2, reads GAGVSQSPSNKVTEKGKDVELRCDPISGHTALYWYRQSLGQGLEFLIYFQGNSAPDKSGLPSDRFSAERTGGSVSTLTIQRTQQEDSAVYLCASSPQMDGYTFGSGTRLTVV.

The chain has TRBV4-3 and TRBJ2-3; 10 bases match TRBD2. After removal of 0 bases from V and 3 bases from J, the junction contained 6 bases not matched to a gene. Germline V CDR1 and CDR2: LGHNA, YSLEER. This CDR3 is built from 17 residues. This CDR3 is CASSQDPLAGATDTQYF. The CDR3 bases are TGCGCCAGCAGCCAAGATCCCCTAGCGGGGGCTACAGATACGCAGTATTTT.

The chain carries TRBV14 and TRBJ1-1; TRBD1 aligns across 10 bases. J lost 5 bases, V lost 2 bases, and 8 bases had no gene match. CDR1 SGHDN and CDR2 FVKESK come from the germline V gene. This CDR3 region has 16 residues. In DNA, the CDR3 is TGTGCCAGCAGCCAAACGGACAGGGGGTATGAGACTGAAGCTTTCTTT. Protein sequence: CASSQTDRGYETEAFF.

The chain employs TRBV4-1 and TRBJ1-2; no clear D. Trimming took off 1 base at V and 2 bases at J, with 8 bases between the two ends. Germline assignment: CDR1 MGHRA and CDR2 YSYEKL. This CDR3 has 14 residues. CDR3 region: CASSQGGRNYGYTF. CDR3 nucleotides: TGCGCCAGCAGCCAAGGAGGCAGGAACTATGGCTACACCTTC.

The V call is TRBV7-3, the J call TRBJ2-3; TRBD2 agrees at 9 bases. Germline V CDR1 and CDR2: SGHTA, FQGTGA. The CDR3 consists of 15 residues. With V trimmed by 2 bases and J by 5 bases, 5 bases remained unmatched. CDR3 DNA: TGTGCCAGCAGCTTAGGCCCTAGCGGGGTAGATACGCAGTATTTT. Translation gives CASSLGPSGVDTQYF.